This is a list of T cell receptor beta chains from one sample in a study of blood T cell repertoires in COVID-19. Sequenced by immunoSEQ multiplex PCR; TCRdb stores in-frame clones only, minus some. The sample has just under 65,000 clones; around 85% are singletons. Sequencing used peripheral blood. The origin of the receptors is a man aged 35 to 55 with acute or convalescent COVID-19. The conserved cysteine and the conserved F or W are not part of the CDR3 here. Fields, in order: V gene, J gene, clone size, CDR3 protein. The size of a clone is reported for some rows only, either as once, few or many, or as a class for expanded clones.

V: TRBV7-3
J: TRBJ2-1
size: .
CDR3: ASSPHPWTGGYGEQF

V: TRBV2
J: TRBJ2-2
size: .
CDR3: ASSESGGTGELF

V: TRBV24-1
J: TRBJ2-1
size: .
CDR3: ATSDSGAGVRGQAEQF

V: TRBV5-1
J: TRBJ1-1
size: .
CDR3: ASSPAGGVNTEAF

V: TRBV20-1
J: TRBJ1-2
size: .
CDR3: SASSGGANYGYT

V: TRBV5-6
J: TRBJ1-3
size: .
CDR3: ASSWGQGRTGNTIY

V: TRBV4-1
J: TRBJ2-7
size: few
CDR3: ASSQSVQSVVYEQY

V: TRBV5-6
J: TRBJ2-1
size: .
CDR3: ASSLYGTGAGEQF

V: TRBV30
J: TRBJ1-1
size: .
CDR3: AWSNGGQGAEAF

V: TRBV5-4
J: TRBJ2-3
size: .
CDR3: ASSSMAGDTDTQY

V: TRBV6-1
J: TRBJ2-3
size: .
CDR3: ASSEDYSGGKDTQY

V: TRBV5-6
J: TRBJ1-2
size: .
CDR3: ASSFSGQGARGYT

V: TRBV5-4
J: TRBJ2-1
size: .
CDR3: ASSLDRPNEQF

V: TRBV11-3
J: TRBJ2-5
size: .
CDR3: ASSPRGKQGETQY

V: TRBV27
J: TRBJ1-2
size: .
CDR3: ASSVRANYGYT

V: TRBV9
J: TRBJ2-7
size: .
CDR3: ASSPGQVTYEQY

V: TRBV5-6
J: TRBJ1-2
size: once
CDR3: ASRTTGGYGYT

V: TRBV21-1
J: TRBJ2-5
size: .
CDR3: ASGEGEGETQY